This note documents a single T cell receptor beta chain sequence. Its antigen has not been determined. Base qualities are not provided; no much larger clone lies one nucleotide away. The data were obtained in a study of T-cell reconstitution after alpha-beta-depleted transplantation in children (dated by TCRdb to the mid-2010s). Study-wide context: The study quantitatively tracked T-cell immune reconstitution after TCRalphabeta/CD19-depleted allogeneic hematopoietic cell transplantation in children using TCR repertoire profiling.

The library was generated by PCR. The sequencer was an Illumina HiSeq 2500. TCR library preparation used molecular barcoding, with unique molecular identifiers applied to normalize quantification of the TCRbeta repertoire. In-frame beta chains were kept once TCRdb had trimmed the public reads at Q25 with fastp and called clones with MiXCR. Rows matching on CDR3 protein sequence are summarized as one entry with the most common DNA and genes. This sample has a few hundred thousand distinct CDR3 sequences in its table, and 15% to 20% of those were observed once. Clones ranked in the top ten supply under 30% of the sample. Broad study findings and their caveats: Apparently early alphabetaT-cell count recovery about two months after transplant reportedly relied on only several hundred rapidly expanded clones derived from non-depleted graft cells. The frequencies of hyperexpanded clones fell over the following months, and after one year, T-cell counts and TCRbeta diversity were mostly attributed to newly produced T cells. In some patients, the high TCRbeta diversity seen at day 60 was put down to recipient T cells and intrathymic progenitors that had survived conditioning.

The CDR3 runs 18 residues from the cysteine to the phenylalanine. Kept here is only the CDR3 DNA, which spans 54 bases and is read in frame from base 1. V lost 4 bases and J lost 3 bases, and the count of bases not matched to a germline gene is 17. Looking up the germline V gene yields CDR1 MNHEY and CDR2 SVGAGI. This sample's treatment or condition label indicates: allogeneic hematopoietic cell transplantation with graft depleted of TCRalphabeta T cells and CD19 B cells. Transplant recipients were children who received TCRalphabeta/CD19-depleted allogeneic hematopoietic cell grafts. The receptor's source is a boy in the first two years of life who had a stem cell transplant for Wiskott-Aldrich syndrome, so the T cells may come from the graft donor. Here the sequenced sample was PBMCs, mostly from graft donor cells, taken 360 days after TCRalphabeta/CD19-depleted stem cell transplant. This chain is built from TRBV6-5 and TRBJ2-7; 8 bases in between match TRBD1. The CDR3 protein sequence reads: CASSFHLGQRQGYYEQYF. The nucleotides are TGTGCCAGCAGTTTCCACTTAGGACAGCGACAGGGGTACTACGAGCAGTACTTC.